The 10 T cell receptor beta chains in this list originate from one sample, sequenced in a study of a mutant IDH1 vaccine in newly diagnosed glioma. Here immunoSEQ multiplex PCR was the method, and the copy in TCRdb shows in-frame clones only, minus some. The sample lists more than 40,000 clones, about three quarters seen once, with about 2% in the top ten. No antigen is known for these receptors. Sample time point: week 5, during vaccination. The study gave 300 ug of mutant IDH1 20-mer peptide per vaccine dose, with topical imiquimod. Sample: PBMCs, taken from a glioma patient whose treatment included an IDH1 peptide vaccine. Source of these receptors: a middle-aged woman with glioma.

The V call is TRBV28, the J call TRBJ1-1; unclear D gene. The CDR3 is 13 amino acids. V lost 8 bases and J lost 4, with 14 bases in between. CDR1 MDHEN and CDR2 SYDVKM come from the germline V gene. In DNA form, the CDR3 reads TGTGCCAGCGGTCGCGAGGGTATCACTGAAGCTTTCTTT. Amino acids: CASGREGITEAFF.

The chain employs TRBV11-2 and TRBJ2-7, with 7 positions matching TRBD1. Germline V CDR1 and CDR2: SGHAT, FQNNGV. The CDR3 spans 15 residues. V lost 4 bases to trimming and J lost 0 bases; unmatched junction nucleotides: 6. CDR3 in amino acids: CASSSLRGPSYEQYF. For the CDR3, the DNA is TGTGCCAGCAGCTCCCTGAGGGGGCCCTCCTACGAGCAGTACTTC.

This sequence joins TRBV5-1 and TRBJ2-2; D not certain. The CDR3 runs 14 residues. Per germline, CDR1 SGHRS and CDR2 YFSETQ. V was trimmed by 4 bases and J by 6 bases, leaving 13 bases between them. CDR3 nucleotide sequence: TGCGCCAGCAGCCCCCCTGCCGTATCCGGGGAGCTGTTTTTT. Translation: CASSPPAVSGELFF.

The gene calls are TRBV18 and TRBJ2-5; the D is unclear. The length of the CDR3 is 13 residues. Germline assignment: CDR1 KGHSH and CDR2 LQKENI. Trimming removed 3 bases from V and 1 base from J, with 6 bases in between. CDR3 coding DNA: TGTGCCAGCTCACCTACCACCCAAGAGACCCAGTACTTC. It codes for CASSPTTQETQYF.

The genes are TRBV10-2 and TRBJ2-3; 10 nucleotides agree with TRBD2. The CDR3 has 19 residues. J gave up 0 bases and V 6 bases, and 15 bases lay outside the gene matches. Germline V gene sequence: CDR1 WSHSY, CDR2 SAAADI. This CDR3 reads CASSIPTLAGETSTDTQYF. CDR3 in DNA: TGCGCCAGCAGCATCCCCACCCTAGCGGGGGAAACTAGCACAGATACGCAGTATTTT.

The chain combines TRBV11-2 with TRBJ1-6, with 8 positions matching TRBD1. In germline, CDR1 is SGHAT, CDR2 FQNNGV. Trimming cost V 4 bases and J 10 bases; bases outside gene matches: 6. The CDR3 consists of 14 residues. CDR3 in DNA: TGTGCCAGCAGCTCCCAGGGGGCGCGGTCACCCCTCCACTTT. The encoded protein is CASSSQGARSPLHF.

The chain carries TRBV15 and TRBJ1-2; 7 positions match TRBD1. This CDR3 has 14 residues. V lost 7 bases and J lost 2; bases outside the gene matches: 7. CDR1 and CDR2 (germline): LNHNV, YYDKDF (reference sequence). CDR3 sequence reads: CATTQGVGNYGYTF. CDR3 nucleotides: TGTGCCACCACCCAGGGGGTTGGAAACTATGGCTACACCTTC.

The chain uses TRBV5-6 and TRBJ2-5; TRBD1 is a possible D gene (5 bases). The DNA end is more similar to TRBJ2-7, so the J call may be wrong. Germline values: CDR1 SGHDT, CDR2 YYEEEE. This CDR3 contains 15 residues. The CDR3 nucleotides read TGTGCCAGCAGCTTGCGAACCACTCAGGGCTACGAGCAGTACTTC. Translation gives CASSLRTTQGYEQYF.

This clone was counted a few times. This sequence joins TRBV12-5 and TRBJ1-1; a possible D gene is TRBD1 (6 bases). Trimming shortened V by 0 bases and J by 2 bases, and 13 bases separated the two germline ends. The CDR3 loop spans 16 amino acids. The germline gives CDR1 LGHNT, CDR2 FRNRAP. CDR3 sequence: CASGLVLGTLNTEAFF. In nucleotides, the CDR3 is TGTGCTAGTGGTTTGGTACTCGGGACACTCAACACTGAAGCTTTCTTT.

The rearrangement links TRBV2 to TRBJ1-4; 7 positions agree with TRBD1. The CDR3 has 14 amino acids. The V segment lost 3 bases and the J segment 5 bases; nucleotides outside the gene matches: 3. The germline CDR1 and CDR2 sequences are SNHLY and FYNNEI. This chain's CDR3 is CASSEGQKNEKLFF. The CDR3 coding sequence is TGTGCCAGCAGTGAGGGACAGAAGAATGAAAAACTGTTTTTT.